Following are 23 T cell receptor beta chains from one sample sequenced in a study of blood T cell repertoires in COVID-19. The assay was immunoSEQ multiplex PCR, and TCRdb's table has in-frame clones only and misses some. This sample has some 120,000 clones, with approximately 88% found just once. The sequenced sample consisted of peripheral blood. The receptors here all came from a man in his fifties or sixties with acute or convalescent COVID-19.

This chain joins TRBV6-2 or TRBV6-3 and TRBJ2-5, with D possibly matching TRBD2 (5 bases). V lost 0 bases, J lost 1 base, and 9 bases lay in between. Germline lookup yields CDR1 MNHEY and CDR2 SVGEGT. The CDR3 loop spans 15 amino acids. The CDR3 sequence is CASSYSRTAQETQYF. In DNA, the CDR3 is TGTGCCAGCAGTTACTCTAGGACTGCCCAAGAGACCCAGTACTTC.

The chain employs TRBV3-1 (or the pseudogene TRBV3-2) and TRBJ1-6, with 8 bases matching TRBD1. Germline V lookup: CDR1 LGHDT, CDR2 YNNKEL (reference sequence). V lost 2 bases and J lost 10; bases outside the gene matches: 7. The CDR3 has 15 residues. CDR3 sequence reads: CASSQNQGARSPLHF. CDR3 DNA sequence: TGTGCCAGCAGCCAAAACCAGGGGGCGCGGTCACCCCTCCACTTT.

V and J are TRBV28 and TRBJ2-5, with 14 bases aligning to TRBD2. After removal of 8 bases from V and 5 bases from J, the junction contained 7 bases not matched to a gene. Germline-derived CDR1 and CDR2 are MDHEN and SYDVKM. This CDR3 is built from 15 residues. CDR3 protein: CASQGTSGSRETQYF. The CDR3 DNA is TGTGCCAGCCAGGGGACTAGCGGGAGTCGCGAGACCCAGTACTTC.

The V gene is TRBV5-4, the J gene TRBJ1-6; D may be TRBD1 (6 bases). The CDR3 extends over 16 amino acids. Trimming stripped 3 bases from V and 7 bases from J, with 17 bases between. The V gene's germline CDR1 is SGHNT and CDR2 YYREEE (reference sequence). CDR3: CASSSTLAGVNSPLHF. In nucleotides, the CDR3 is TGTGCCAGCAGCTCTACCCTAGCAGGGGTCAATTCACCCCTCCACTTT.

This clone appeared a few times. In DNA, the CDR3 is TGTGCCAGCAGCTTAGATGAGGCGGGAGCTATAGGGGATGAGCAGTTCTTC. Translated, it gives CASSLDEAGAIGDEQFF. The chain carries TRBV7-8 and TRBJ2-1, with 7 bases that match TRBD2. The CDR3 is made up of 17 amino acids. The germline CDR1 and CDR2 sequences are SGHVS and FQNEAQ. V lost 1 base to trimming and J lost 8 bases; unmatched junction nucleotides: 14.

The chain is built from TRBV11-2 and TRBJ1-1, with a tentative D call TRBD1 (5 bases). CDR3 length: 13 amino acids. Germline CDR1 and CDR2: SGHAT and FQNNGV. Between the trimmed V and J ends, which lost 7 bases and 5 bases, there was a span of 14 bases. The CDR3 bases are TGTGCCAGCATCCCCCCCGGGGGAACTGAAGCTTTCTTT. This translates into CASIPPGGTEAFF.

The genes are TRBV25-1 and TRBJ1-2, with D unclear. The V and J ends lost 4 bases and 4 bases respectively, with 22 bases between them. This CDR3 spans 17 amino acids. Germline V lookup: CDR1 MGHDK, CDR2 SYGVNS. The CDR3 loop is CASSGHLRNKRSYGYTF. The CDR3 bases are TGTGCCAGCAGTGGCCATCTCCGAAATAAGCGAAGCTATGGCTACACCTTC.

The rearrangement joins TRBV7-2 to TRBJ1-3, with a tentative D call TRBD1 (5 bases). The V and J ends lost 3 bases and 0 bases respectively, with 9 bases between them. There are 15 residues in the CDR3. Germline V gives CDR1 SGHTA, CDR2 FQGNSA. CDR3 nucleotides: TGTGCCAGCAGCTTTGACAGTAACTCTGGAAACACCATATATTTT. This sequence encodes CASSFDSNSGNTIYF.

This rearrangement joins TRBV5-1 to TRBJ1-5, with D unresolved. Germline V gene sequence: CDR1 SGHRS, CDR2 YFSETQ. This CDR3 region has 15 residues. The V gene lost 2 bases and the J gene lost 0 bases, with 9 bases spanning the gap. The CDR3 DNA follows: TGCGCCAGCAGCTTCTTCTCAGGTAGCAATCAGCCCCAGCATTTT. Translating gives CASSFFSGSNQPQHF.

The chain couples TRBV4-2 to TRBJ2-1, with a weak D call TRBD1 (6 bases). Germline-derived CDR1 and CDR2 are LGHNA and YNFKEQ. The CDR3 sequence is 17 residues long. V was pared by 0 bases and J by 7 bases, with 19 bases between. CDR3 sequence: CASSQEVKASRGNEQFF. CDR3 DNA: TGTGCCAGCAGCCAAGAGGTGAAGGCTAGCAGGGGAAATGAGCAGTTCTTC.

This CDR3 reads CASSPGTSGSNEQFF. CDR3 DNA sequence: TGCGCCAGCAGCCCAGGGACTAGCGGGTCCAATGAGCAGTTCTTC. The chain recombines TRBV4-3 with TRBJ2-1, with 12 positions matching TRBD2. Unmatched junction bases numbered 4, after V lost 4 bases and J lost 6 bases. The CDR3 totals 15 residues. The germline CDR1 and CDR2 sequences are LGHNA and YSLEER.

The chain combines TRBV4-2 with TRBJ2-7; possible D gene TRBD2, 6 bases. The V gene's germline CDR1 is LGHNA and CDR2 YNFKEQ. This CDR3 has 16 residues. V was cut by 4 bases and J by 2 bases, with 18 bases left in between. CDR3 DNA: TGTGCCAGCAGCCCCACGTCGGGGGTCGTAACCTACGAGCAGTACTTC. The encoded protein is CASSPTSGVVTYEQYF.

This chain connects TRBV6-6 to TRBJ1-1; D is unresolved. V lost 6 bases, J lost 1 base, and 9 bases lay in between. The CDR3 loop spans 13 amino acids. Germline assignment: CDR1 MNHNY and CDR2 SVGAGI (reference sequence). The CDR3 DNA sequence: TGTGCCAGCAGGGGAGGGTCGAACACTGAAGCTTTCTTT. Translated: CASRGGSNTEAFF.

Notes on this clone: This sample includes further DNA sequences coding for the same CDR3. The chain uses TRBV19 and TRBJ1-6, with D unresolved. The CDR3 extends over 12 amino acids. V was shortened by 5 bases and J by 10 bases, with 9 bases between the two germline ends. Looked up from germline, CDR1 is LNHDA and CDR2 is SQIVND (reference sequence). CDR3 protein: CASSPRGSPLHF. Written as DNA, the CDR3 is TGTGCCAGTAGTCCCCGAGGGTCACCCCTCCACTTT.

The chain carries TRBV4-1 and TRBJ2-7; no clear D gene. Trimming shortened V by 4 bases and J by 4 bases, and 14 bases separated the two germline ends. CDR1 is MGHRA and CDR2 is YSYEKL in the germline V gene. The CDR3 runs 14 residues. Written as DNA, the CDR3 is TGCGCCAGCAGCCTCTCCACGACTGAGTACGAGCAGTACTTC. Its protein product is CASSLSTTEYEQYF.

The chain has TRBV2 and TRBJ1-1; 12 positions agree with TRBD1. V lost 4 bases to trimming and J lost 4 bases; unmatched junction nucleotides: 19. Germline V gives CDR1 SNHLY, CDR2 FYNNEI. The CDR3 loop spans 20 amino acids. The CDR3: CASSGGTGGFSGSKGTEAFF. The CDR3 coding sequence is TGTGCCAGCAGTGGGGGGACAGGGGGCTTTTCCGGGTCGAAGGGCACTGAAGCTTTCTTT. Looking up the rest from reference TRBV2 and TRBJ1-1 gives the full variable domain: EPEVTQTPSHQVTQMGQEVILRCVPISNHLYFYWYRQILGQKVEFLVSFYNNEISEKSEIFDDQFSVERPDGSNFTLKIRSTKLEDSAMYFCASSGGTGGFSGSKGTEAFFGQGTRLTVV.

This rearrangement joins TRBV6-2 or TRBV6-3 to TRBJ2-6; D possibly corresponds to TRBD2 (5 bases). V shed 5 bases and J shed 0 bases, with 17 bases lying between them. The CDR3 consists of 18 residues. CDR1 is MNHEY and CDR2 is SVGEGT in the germline V gene. CDR3 protein: CASSPISALVSGANVLTF. The CDR3 DNA is TGTGCCAGCAGTCCCATTAGCGCATTAGTCTCTGGGGCCAACGTCCTGACTTTC.

The J gene is TRBJ1-6, the V gene TRBV27, with 7 bases fitting TRBD1. This CDR3 is built from 14 residues. V lost 2 bases and J lost 10; bases outside the gene matches: 5. CDR1 and CDR2 (germline): MNHEY, SMNVEV (reference sequence). This chain's CDR3 is CASSLQGGLSPLHF. The CDR3 nucleotides are TGTGCCAGCAGTTTACAGGGGGGCTTGTCACCCCTCCACTTT.

This clone has only a few counts. The chain combines TRBV5-1 with TRBJ2-7, with D hard to call. CDR1 and CDR2 (germline): SGHRS, YFSETQ. Trimming shortened V by 7 bases and J by 3 bases, and 17 bases separated the two germline ends. The CDR3 totals 14 residues. CDR3 nucleotides: TGCGCCAGCGCCGCCCAGGCTTTCCTCTACGAGCAGTACTTC. Amino acid sequence: CASAAQAFLYEQYF.

The V gene is TRBV2, the J gene TRBJ2-5; 14 nucleotides agree with TRBD2. Germline values: CDR1 SNHLY, CDR2 FYNNEI. V was pared by 4 bases and J by 4 bases, with 8 bases of the junction left unmatched. This CDR3 has 17 amino acids. DNA for the CDR3: TGTGCCAGCAGTGTGACTAGCGGGAGGGCCGCGGGAGAGACCCAGTACTTC. This codes for CASSVTSGRAAGETQYF.

The rearrangement joins TRBV11-2 to TRBJ2-3, with TRBD2 matching 9 bases. There are 16 residues in the CDR3. Germline V gene data show CDR1 as SGHAT and CDR2 as FQNNGV. J was trimmed by 4 bases and V by 5 bases; bases with no gene match: 10. CDR3 DNA: TGTGCCAGCAGCCCCAAGGGCGGGAGGGCCCCAGATACGCAGTATTTT. It translates to CASSPKGGRAPDTQYF.

The chain links TRBV5-1 to TRBJ1-6; a weak D match, TRBD1 (5 bases). The V and J ends lost 4 bases and 7 bases respectively, with 15 bases between them. Looked up from germline, CDR1 is SGHRS and CDR2 is YFSETQ. The CDR3 runs 15 residues. Here the CDR3 reads CASSQSAGPNSPLHF. The CDR3 DNA sequence: TGCGCCAGCAGCCAAAGTGCGGGGCCCAATTCACCCCTCCACTTT.

The chain employs TRBV7-2 and TRBJ1-2, with D possibly matching TRBD1 (6 bases). The germline gives CDR1 SGHTA, CDR2 FQGNSA. The CDR3 consists of 13 residues. The V end was cut by 5 bases, the J end by 8 bases, with 15 bases between. In DNA form, the CDR3 reads TGTGCCAGCAGCCCGACCAGGGGCGGGGGCTACACCTTC. It codes for CASSPTRGGGYTF.